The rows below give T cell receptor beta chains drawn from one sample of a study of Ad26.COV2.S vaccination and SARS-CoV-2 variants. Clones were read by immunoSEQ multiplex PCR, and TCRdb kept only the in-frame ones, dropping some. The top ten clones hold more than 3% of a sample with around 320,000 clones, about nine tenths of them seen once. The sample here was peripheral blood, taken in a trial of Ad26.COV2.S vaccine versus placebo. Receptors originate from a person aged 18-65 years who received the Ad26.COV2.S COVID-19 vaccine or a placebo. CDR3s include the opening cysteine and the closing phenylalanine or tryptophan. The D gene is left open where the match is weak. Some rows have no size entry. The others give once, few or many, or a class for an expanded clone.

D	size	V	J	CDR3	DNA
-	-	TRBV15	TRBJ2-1	CATSRVIGAGNEQFF	TGTGCCACCAGCAGAGTTATAGGAGCGGGCAATGAGCAGTTCTTC
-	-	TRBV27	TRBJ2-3	CASSLRGFTDTQYF	TGTGCCAGCAGTTTGAGGGGATTCACAGATACGCAGTATTTT
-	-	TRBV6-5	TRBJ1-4	CASSYGPRTNEKLFF	TGTGCCAGCAGTTACGGGCCCCGGACTAATGAAAAACTGTTTTTT
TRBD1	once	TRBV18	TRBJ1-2	CASSPQGQGYGYTF	TGTGCCAGCTCACCACAGGGACAGGGGTATGGCTACACCTTC
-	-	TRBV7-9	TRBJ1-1	CASTTLRDNTEAFF	TGTGCCAGCACGACTCTCCGGGACAACACTGAAGCTTTCTTT
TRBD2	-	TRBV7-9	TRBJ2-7	CASSLSGGAFYEQYF	TGTGCCAGCAGCTTATCCGGGGGGGCCTTCTACGAGCAGTACTTC
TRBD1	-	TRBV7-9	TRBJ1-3	CASSWTGGAGNTIYF	TGTGCCAGCAGTTGGACAGGGGGCGCTGGAAACACCATATATTTT
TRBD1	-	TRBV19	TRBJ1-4	CASSDTGGVEKLFF	TGTGCCAGTAGCGATACAGGGGGGGTTGAAAAACTGTTTTTT
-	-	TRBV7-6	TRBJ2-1	CASSLRGSYNEQFF	TGTGCCAGCAGCTTAAGGGGAAGCTACAATGAGCAGTTCTTC
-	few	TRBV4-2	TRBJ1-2	CASSQVDSNYGYTF	TGTGCCAGCAGCCAAGTGGACTCTAACTATGGCTACACCTTC
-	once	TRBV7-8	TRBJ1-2	CASSDSAYGYTF	TGTGCCAGCAGCGACAGCGCTTATGGCTACACCTTC
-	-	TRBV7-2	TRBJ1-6	CASSLEGFNSPLHF	TGTGCCAGCAGCTTGGAGGGGTTTAATTCACCCCTCCACTTT
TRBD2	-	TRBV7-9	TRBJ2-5	CASSPGTSGGTETQYF	TGTGCCAGCAGCCCCGGGACTAGCGGGGGTACAGAGACCCAGTACTTC
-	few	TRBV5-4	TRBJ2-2	CASSVRLDGELFF	TGTGCCAGCAGCGTGAGACTGGACGGGGAGCTGTTTTTT
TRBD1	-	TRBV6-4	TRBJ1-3	CASGRDRVPGNTIYF	TGTGCCAGCGGCCGGGACAGGGTACCTGGAAACACCATATATTTT
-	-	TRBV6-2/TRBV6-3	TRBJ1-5	CASSYLTHLNAQHF	TGTGCCAGCAGTTACCTGACACACCTAAACGCCCAGCATTTT
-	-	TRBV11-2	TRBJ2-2	CASSLNWVGGLNTGELFF	TGTGCCAGCAGCTTAAATTGGGTGGGGGGACTTAACACCGGGGAGCTGTTTTTT
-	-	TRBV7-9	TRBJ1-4	CASSSTLIGGLNLLFF	TGTGCCAGCAGCTCTACCCTCATCGGGGGCCTTAATCTTCTGTTTTTT
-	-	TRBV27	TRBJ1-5	CASSLYRGQDQPQHF	TGTGCCAGCAGTTTGTATCGGGGGCAGGATCAGCCCCAGCATTTT
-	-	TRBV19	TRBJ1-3	CASSMSTVGNTIYF	TGTGCCAGTAGTATGTCTACGGTTGGAAACACCATATATTTT
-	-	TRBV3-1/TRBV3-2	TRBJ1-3	CASSQWAEGDTGNTIYF	TGTGCCAGCAGCCAATGGGCCGAGGGAGATACTGGAAACACCATATATTTT
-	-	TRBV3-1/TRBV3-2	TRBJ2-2	CASRGQGRTGELFF	TGTGCCAGCAGGGGGCAGGGTAGAACCGGGGAGCTGTTTTTT
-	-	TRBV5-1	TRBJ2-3	CASFRDRVASGGQGDTQYF	TGCGCCAGCTTCCGGGACAGGGTGGCTAGCGGGGGCCAGGGGGATACGCAGTATTTT
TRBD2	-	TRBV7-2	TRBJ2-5	CASSLAPAGGLETQYF	TGTGCCAGCAGCTTAGCCCCAGCGGGGGGGCTGGAGACCCAGTACTTC
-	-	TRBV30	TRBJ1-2	CAWNPQGTYGYTF	TGTGCCTGGAATCCTCAGGGGACCTATGGCTACACCTTC
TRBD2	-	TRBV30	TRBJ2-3	CAWTSGGFTDTQYF	TGTGCCTGGACTAGCGGGGGGTTCACAGATACGCAGTATTTT
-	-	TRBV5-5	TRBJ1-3	CASSFPGAQGNTIYF	TGTGCCAGCAGCTTTCCGGGAGCCCAAGGAAACACCATATATTTT
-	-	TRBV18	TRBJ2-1	CASSPGWDNNEQFF	TGTGCCAGCTCACCAGGATGGGATAACAATGAGCAGTTCTTC
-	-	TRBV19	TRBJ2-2	CASSTPGLVPHTGELFF	TGTGCCAGTAGTACGCCGGGTCTGGTCCCCCACACCGGGGAGCTGTTTTTT
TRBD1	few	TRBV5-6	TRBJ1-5	CASSFGTGDQPQHF	TGTGCCAGCAGTTTTGGGACAGGGGATCAGCCCCAGCATTTT
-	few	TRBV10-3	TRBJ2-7	CAIETTSGEQYF	TGTGCCATTGAGACCACTTCGGGCGAGCAGTACTTC
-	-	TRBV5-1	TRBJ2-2	CASSLKGTGELFF	TGCGCCAGCAGCTTAAAGGGCACCGGGGAGCTGTTTTTT
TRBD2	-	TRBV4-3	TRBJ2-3	CASSLTPVLAGGPFGTDTQYF	TGCGCCAGCAGCCTCACACCTGTCCTAGCGGGGGGGCCGTTCGGCACAGATACGCAGTATTTT
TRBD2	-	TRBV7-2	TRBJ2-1	CASSPQAGDNEQFF	TGTGCCAGCAGCCCACAAGCGGGAGACAATGAGCAGTTCTTC
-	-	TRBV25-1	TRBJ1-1	CASRGVNTEAFF	TGTGCCAGTCGGGGTGTGAACACTGAAGCTTTCTTT
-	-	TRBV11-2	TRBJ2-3	CASSTRQGTDTQYF	TGTGCCAGCAGCACGAGACAGGGCACAGATACGCAGTATTTT
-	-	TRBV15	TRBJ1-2	CATSRTTNYGYTF	TGTGCCACCAGCAGAACGACTAACTATGGCTACACCTTC
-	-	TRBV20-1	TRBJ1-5	CSASPPRGRDTISNQPQHF	TGCAGTGCTAGTCCCCCGAGGGGCCGGGACACTATTAGCAATCAGCCCCAGCATTTT
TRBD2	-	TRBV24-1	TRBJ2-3	CATSLAGPTADTQYF	TGTGCCACCAGCCTAGCGGGTCCTACTGCAGATACGCAGTATTTT
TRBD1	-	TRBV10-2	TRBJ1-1	CASKTGTGNTEAFF	TGCGCCAGCAAAACCGGGACAGGGAACACTGAAGCTTTCTTT
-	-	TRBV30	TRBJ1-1	CASPGGVAGAFF	TGTGCCTCGCCCGGGGGCGTTGCAGGAGCTTTCTTT
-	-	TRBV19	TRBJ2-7	CASSAGDRGARQYF	TGTGCCAGTAGTGCAGGGGACCGAGGAGCAAGGCAGTACTTC
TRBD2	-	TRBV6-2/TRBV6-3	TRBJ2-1	CASSITSGGRNEQFF	TGTGCCAGCAGTATTACTAGCGGGGGGCGCAATGAGCAGTTCTTC
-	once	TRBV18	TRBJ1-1	CASSPGARQNTEAFF	TGTGCCAGCTCACCAGGGGCACGGCAGAACACTGAAGCTTTCTTT
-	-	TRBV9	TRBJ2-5	CASSSGGTRGETQYF	TGTGCCAGCAGCTCAGGAGGGACCAGGGGGGAGACCCAGTACTTC
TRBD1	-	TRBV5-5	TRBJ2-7	CASSFRDRISYEQYF	TGTGCCAGCAGCTTCCGGGACAGGATCTCCTACGAGCAGTACTTC
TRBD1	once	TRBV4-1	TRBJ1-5	CASSPSRDSPYQPQHF	TGCGCCAGCAGCCCCTCCCGGGACAGCCCTTATCAGCCCCAGCATTTT
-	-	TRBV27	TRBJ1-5	CASGGDQPQHF	TGTGCCAGCGGGGGTGATCAGCCCCAGCATTTT
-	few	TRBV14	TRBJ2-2	CASSPLGPTTGELFF	TGTGCCAGCAGCCCCCTGGGACCGACCACCGGGGAGCTGTTTTTT
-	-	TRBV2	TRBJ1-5	CASSGSFYSNQPQHF	TGTGCCAGCAGTGGTTCCTTCTATAGCAATCAGCCCCAGCATTTT
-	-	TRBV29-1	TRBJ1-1	CSSEDQDVEAFF	TGCAGCAGCGAGGATCAGGACGTGGAAGCTTTCTTT
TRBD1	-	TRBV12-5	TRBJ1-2	CASGLPQTGANYGYTF	TGTGCTAGTGGTTTGCCTCAGACAGGGGCGAATTATGGCTACACCTTC
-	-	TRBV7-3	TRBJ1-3	CASSLTGTSGNTIYF	TGTGCCAGCAGTCTTACAGGCACCTCTGGAAACACCATATATTTT
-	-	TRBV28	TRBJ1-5	CASSPFSYSNQPQHF	TGTGCCAGCAGTCCCTTCTCCTATAGCAATCAGCCCCAGCATTTT